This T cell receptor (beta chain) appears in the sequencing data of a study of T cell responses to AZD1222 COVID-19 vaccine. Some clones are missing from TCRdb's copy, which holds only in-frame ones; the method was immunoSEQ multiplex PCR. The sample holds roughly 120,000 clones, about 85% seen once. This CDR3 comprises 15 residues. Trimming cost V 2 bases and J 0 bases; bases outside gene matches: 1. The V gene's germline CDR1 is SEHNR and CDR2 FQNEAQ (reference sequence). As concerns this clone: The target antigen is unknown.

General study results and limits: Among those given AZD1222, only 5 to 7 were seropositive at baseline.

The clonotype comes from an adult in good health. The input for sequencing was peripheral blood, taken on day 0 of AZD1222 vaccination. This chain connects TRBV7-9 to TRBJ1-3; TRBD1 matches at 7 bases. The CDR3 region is CASSLRGPSGNTIYF. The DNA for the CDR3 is TGTGCCAGCAGCTTAAGGGGGCCCTCTGGAAACACCATATATTTT.